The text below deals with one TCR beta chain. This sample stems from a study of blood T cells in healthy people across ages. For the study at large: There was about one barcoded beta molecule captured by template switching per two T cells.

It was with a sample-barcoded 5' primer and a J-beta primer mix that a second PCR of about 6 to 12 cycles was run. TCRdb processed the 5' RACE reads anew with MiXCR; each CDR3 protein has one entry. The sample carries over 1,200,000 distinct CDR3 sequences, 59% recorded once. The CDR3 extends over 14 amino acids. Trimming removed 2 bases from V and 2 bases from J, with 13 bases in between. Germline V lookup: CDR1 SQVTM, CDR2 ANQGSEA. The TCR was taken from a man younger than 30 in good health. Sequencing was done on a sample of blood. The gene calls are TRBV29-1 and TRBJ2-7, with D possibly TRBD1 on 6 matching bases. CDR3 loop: CSVENPGAPYEQYF. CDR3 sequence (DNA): TGCAGCGTTGAAAACCCAGGGGCTCCCTACGAGCAGTACTTC.